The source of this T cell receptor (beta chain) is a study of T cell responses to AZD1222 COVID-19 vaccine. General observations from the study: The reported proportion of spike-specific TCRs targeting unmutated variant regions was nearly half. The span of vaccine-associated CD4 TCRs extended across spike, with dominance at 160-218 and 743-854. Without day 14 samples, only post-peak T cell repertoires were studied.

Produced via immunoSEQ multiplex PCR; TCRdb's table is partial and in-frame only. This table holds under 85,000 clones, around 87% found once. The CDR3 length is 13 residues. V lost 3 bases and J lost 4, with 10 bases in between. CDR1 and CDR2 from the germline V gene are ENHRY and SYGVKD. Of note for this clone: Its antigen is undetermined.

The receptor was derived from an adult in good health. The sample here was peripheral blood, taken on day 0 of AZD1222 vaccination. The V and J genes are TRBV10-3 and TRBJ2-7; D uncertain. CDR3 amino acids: CAISDRQPYEQYF. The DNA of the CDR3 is TGTGCCATCAGTGACAGGCAGCCTTACGAGCAGTACTTC.